This T cell receptor (beta chain) was recorded in a study of T cells in Graves' hyperthyroidism and ophthalmopathy. This clonotype was detected many times. Its antigen is currently unknown. Trimming took 5 bases from V and 6 from J; bases not matched to a gene: 13. The CDR3 spans 16 residues. The study's findings and limits: Ophthalmopathy, as predicted by the model, came a median around 6.7 months after the prediction. Most clonotypes expanded in thyroid above 0.001 were likewise present in blood.

Duration under 3 months, a NOSPECS grade of at least 4, and a Clinical Activity Score of at least 3 characterized the ophthalmopathy patients. Together with thyroid ultrasound, orbital computed tomography, serum thyroxine and TRAb, clinical symptoms were used for diagnoses. Authors of the study amplified TCR beta CDR3 regions from RNA transcripts. The HTBI primer set was used in a first-round RT-PCR of the TCR CDR3. TCRdb independently ran MiXCR on the multiplex PCR reads; one entry per CDR3 protein. The sample has roughly 400,000 distinct CDR3 sequences, over 13% seen once; the top ten hold around 28%.

The TCR sequence derives from a man aged 45-60 years with Graves' ophthalmopathy. The chain is built from TRBV12-3 or TRBV12-4 and TRBJ1-5; 7 nucleotides line up with TRBD1. Sequencing input: blood. The CDR3, as DNA: TGTGCCAGCAGTCCCACTGGAGGGGGCGCGCGTCAGCCCCAGCATTTT. Protein product: CASSPTGGGARQPQHF.